The T cell receptor (beta chain) under discussion was sequenced for a study of blood T cell repertoires in COVID-19. Generated by immunoSEQ multiplex PCR, the TCRdb table keeps only in-frame clones and is missing some. In the table there are fewer than 200,000 clones, less than 85% of which are singletons. V was shortened by 3 bases and J by 0 bases, with 11 bases between the two germline ends. The V gene's germline CDR1 is SGHAT and CDR2 FQNNGV. The CDR3 loop spans 15 amino acids. Sequencing was performed on PBMCs or T cells enriched from blood (not recorded which). The clonotype was recovered from a woman aged 50 to 65 who had recovered from COVID-19. The rearrangement uses TRBV11-2 and TRBJ1-1; perhaps TRBD1 as D (5 bases). The CDR3 sequence: CASSFRGGMNTEAFF. CDR3 DNA sequence: TGTGCCAGCAGCTTTCGGGGGGGGATGAACACTGAAGCTTTCTTT.